The count of the clone carrying this T cell receptor (beta chain) is one. Its antigen is as yet unknown. Positive CCR7 selection of CD45RO-negative cells yielded the naive CD8 cells, and terminally differentiated effector memory CD45RA+ cells were excluded. This sample is drawn from a study of shared clonotypes between healthy human individuals. Findings and caveats of the study: Rarefaction demonstrated incomplete sorted-subset sequencing despite large depth. Naive subsets usually exceeded memory subsets in estimated richness.

The assay used deep level. It was about 180 ng DNA, approximately 30,000 T cell genomes, that sorted-subset replicate PCRs used. TCRdb's copy holds only in-frame clones and misses some; the assay was immunoSEQ multiplex PCR. The table shows roughly 2.1 million clones, with about 92% occurring only once. V was trimmed by 1 base and J by 5 bases, leaving 8 bases between them. CDR1 is MDHEN, CDR2 SYDVKM, per germline. There are 13 residues in the CDR3. This TCR was recovered from a young man in good health. Some clones in this sample may be carry-over from other donors' samples. V usage is TRBV28 and J usage is TRBJ2-5; a possible D gene is TRBD2 (6 bases). Sequenced: naive CD8+ T cells from PBMCs. The CDR3 nucleotides read TGTGCCAGCAGTTTATATGGGGGGGAGACCCAGTACTTC. Translating gives CASSLYGGETQYF.